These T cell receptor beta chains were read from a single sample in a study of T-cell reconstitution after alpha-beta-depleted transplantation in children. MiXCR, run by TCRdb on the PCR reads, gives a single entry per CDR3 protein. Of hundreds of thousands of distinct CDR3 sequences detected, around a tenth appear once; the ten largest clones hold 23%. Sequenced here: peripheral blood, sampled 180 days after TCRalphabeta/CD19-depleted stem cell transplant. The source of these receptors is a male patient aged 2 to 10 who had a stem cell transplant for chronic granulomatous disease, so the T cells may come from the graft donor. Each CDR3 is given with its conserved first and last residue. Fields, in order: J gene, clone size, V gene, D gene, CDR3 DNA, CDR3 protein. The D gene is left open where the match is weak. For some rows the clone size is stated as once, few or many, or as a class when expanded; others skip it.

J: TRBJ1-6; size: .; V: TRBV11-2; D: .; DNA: TGTGCCAGCAGCTTGTGGGGGGCTCGATCACCCCTCCACTTT; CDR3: CASSLWGARSPLHF
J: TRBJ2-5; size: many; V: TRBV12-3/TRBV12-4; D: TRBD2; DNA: TGTGCCAGCAGTTCCGGAACGACTAGCGGGAGTCAAGAGACCCAGTACTTC; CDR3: CASSSGTTSGSQETQYF
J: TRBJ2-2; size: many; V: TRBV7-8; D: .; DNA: TGTGCCAGCAGCCCCTACAGGGAGTACACCGGGGAGCTGTTTTTT; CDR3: CASSPYREYTGELFF
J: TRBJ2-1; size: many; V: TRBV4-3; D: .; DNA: TGCGCCAGCAGCCAAGATGAGAACTACTACAATGAGCAGTTCTTC; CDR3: CASSQDENYYNEQFF
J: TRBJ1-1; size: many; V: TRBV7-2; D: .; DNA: TGTGCCAGCAGCTTAAGGGGGGCGACTGAAGCTTTCTTT; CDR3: CASSLRGATEAFF
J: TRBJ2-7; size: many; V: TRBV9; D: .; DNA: TGTGCCAGCAGCTTCGGATTTGGCTACGAGCAGTACTTC; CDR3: CASSFGFGYEQYF
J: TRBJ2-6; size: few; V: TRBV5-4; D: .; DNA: TGTGCCAGCAGCTTATCGGGAGATGGGGCCAACGTCCTGACTTTC; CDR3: CASSLSGDGANVLTF
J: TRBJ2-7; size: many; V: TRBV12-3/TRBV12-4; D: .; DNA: TGTGCCAGCAGTTTAGGCGTACCCTACGAGCAGTACTTC; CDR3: CASSLGVPYEQYF
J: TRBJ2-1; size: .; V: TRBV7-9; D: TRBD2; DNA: TGTGCCAGCATATTTCGAGCGGGAGACGGTGAGCAGTTCTTC; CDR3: CASIFRAGDGEQFF
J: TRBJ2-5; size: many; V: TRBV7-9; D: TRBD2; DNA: TGTGCCAGCAGCCCCGAGGGACTAGAGGTGGAGACCCAGTACTTC; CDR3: CASSPEGLEVETQYF
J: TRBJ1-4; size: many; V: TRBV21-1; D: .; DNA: TGTGCCAGCAGCTCGCGACAGGGCCCCCGAGGTGGGACTAATGAAAAACTGTTTTTT; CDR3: CASSSRQGPRGGTNEKLFF
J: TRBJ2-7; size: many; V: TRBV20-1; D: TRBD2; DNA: TGCAGTGCTCCTGGCGCCCTAGCGGACCGCCGGACCTACGAGCAGTACTTC; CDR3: CSAPGALADRRTYEQYF
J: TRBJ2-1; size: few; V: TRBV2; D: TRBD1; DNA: TGTGCCAGCAGCGGGACAGATTACAATGAGCAGTTCTTC; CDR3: CASSGTDYNEQFF
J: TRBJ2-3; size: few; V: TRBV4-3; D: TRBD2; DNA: TGCGCCAGCAGCCTAACCGGACTAGCGGGAGTCACAGATACGCAGTATTTT; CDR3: CASSLTGLAGVTDTQYF
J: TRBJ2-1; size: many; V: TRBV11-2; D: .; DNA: TGTGCCAGCAGCTTAGATCGGGTGGGAGTAGGGTACAATGAGCAGTTCTTC; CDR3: CASSLDRVGVGYNEQFF
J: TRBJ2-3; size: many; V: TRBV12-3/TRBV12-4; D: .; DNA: TGTGCCAGCAGGCGTAGTAGAGCGGTGAGGGCAGATACGCAGTATTTT; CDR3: CASRRSRAVRADTQYF
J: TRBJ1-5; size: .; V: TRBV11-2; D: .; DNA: TGTGCCAGCAGCTTACCCAGGGTAGCTTGGGATAGCAATCAGCCCCAGCATTTT; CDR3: CASSLPRVAWDSNQPQHF
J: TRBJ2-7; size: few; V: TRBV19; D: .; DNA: TGTGCCAGTAGTATGGAGGGCTCCTACGAGCAGTACTTC; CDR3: CASSMEGSYEQYF
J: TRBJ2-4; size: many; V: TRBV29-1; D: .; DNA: TGCAGCGTTGAGGTCGGAGGGGACATTCAGTACTTC; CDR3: CSVEVGGDIQYF
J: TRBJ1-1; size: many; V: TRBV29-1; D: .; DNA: TGCAGCGTTGAAACCGGGGGGGATACTGAAGCTTTCTTT; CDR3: CSVETGGDTEAFF
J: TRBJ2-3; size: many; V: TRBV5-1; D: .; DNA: TGCGCCAGCAGCCGGGAGTTGGGGGGCACAGATACGCAGTATTTT; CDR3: CASSRELGGTDTQYF
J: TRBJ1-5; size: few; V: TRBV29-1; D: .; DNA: TGCAGCGTTCTGGATGTTAGTACAGGTATCAATCAGCCCCAGCATTTT; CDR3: CSVLDVSTGINQPQHF